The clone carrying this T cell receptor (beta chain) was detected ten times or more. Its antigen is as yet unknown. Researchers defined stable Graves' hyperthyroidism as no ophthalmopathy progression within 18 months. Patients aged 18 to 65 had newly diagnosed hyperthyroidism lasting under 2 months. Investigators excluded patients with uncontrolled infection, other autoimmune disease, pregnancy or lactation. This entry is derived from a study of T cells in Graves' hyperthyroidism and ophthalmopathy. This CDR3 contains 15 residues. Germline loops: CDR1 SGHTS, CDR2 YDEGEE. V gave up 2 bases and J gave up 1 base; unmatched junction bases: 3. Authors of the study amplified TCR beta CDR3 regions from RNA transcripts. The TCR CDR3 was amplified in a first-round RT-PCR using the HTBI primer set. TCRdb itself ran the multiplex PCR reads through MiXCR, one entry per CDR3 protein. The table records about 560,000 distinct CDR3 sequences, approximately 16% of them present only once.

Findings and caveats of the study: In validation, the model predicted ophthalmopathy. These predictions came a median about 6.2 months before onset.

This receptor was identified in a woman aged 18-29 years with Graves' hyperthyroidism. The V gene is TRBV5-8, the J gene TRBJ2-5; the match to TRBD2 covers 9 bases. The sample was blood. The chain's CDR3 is CASSLSGGIQETQYF. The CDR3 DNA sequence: TGTGCCAGCAGCTTAAGCGGGGGGATCCAAGAGACCCAGTACTTC. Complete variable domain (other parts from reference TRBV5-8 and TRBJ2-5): EAGVTQSPTHLIKTRGQQATLRCSPISGHTSVYWYQQALGLGLQFLLWYDEGEERNRGNFPPRFSGRQFPNYSSELNVNALELEDSALYLCASSLSGGIQETQYFGPGTRLLVL.